This T cell receptor beta chain was recovered during a study of spatial heterogeneity in lung cancer. The study's findings and limits: Compared with follow-up, resection was when ubiquitous expanded tumor TCRs appeared in blood more.

Germline V CDR1 and CDR2: SNHLY, FYNNEI. Trimming shortened V by 5 bases and J by 6 bases, and 7 bases separated the two germline ends. The CDR3 covers 12 residues. Individual TCR cDNA molecules each bore their own unique molecular identifier. TCRdb passed the 5' RACE reads through MiXCR, listing each CDR3 protein once. The table has some 78,000 distinct CDR3 sequences, 8% seen once. Time point indicated: sample taken at primary tumor resection. The cohort: over 70 early-stage, untreated non-small cell lung cancer patients. In each case, whole RNA from tumor, nontumor lung or frozen PBMC was sequenced unsorted. The table lists this clonotype with many counts. Its target is not known.

Sequencing used PBMCs, obtained at surgery. The chain carries TRBV2 and TRBJ1-4, with D tentatively TRBD1 (5 bases). The receptor's source is a male donor with early-stage non-small cell lung cancer. Here the CDR3 DNA reads TGTGCCAGCAGTAGGGGCTATGAAAAACTGTTTTTT. Its protein product is CASSRGYEKLFF. Full variable domain (missing parts from reference TRBV2 and TRBJ1-4): EPEVTQTPSHQVTQMGQEVILRCVPISNHLYFYWYRQILGQKVEFLVSFYNNEISEKSEIFDDQFSVERPDGSNFTLKIRSTKLEDSAMYFCASSRGYEKLFFGSGTQLSVL.